What follows are 27 T cell receptor beta chains derived from one specimen sequenced in a study of T cell repertoires in cytomegalovirus infection. TCRdb used MiXCR to reprocess the reads, holding one entry per CDR3 protein. The sample lists about 310,000 distinct CDR3 sequences; approximately 25% were seen once. The antigens of these receptors remain unknown. Here the sequenced sample was cultured PBMCs, taken from culture after CMV antigen stimulation. The source of these receptors is a human donor in good health (CMV status not recorded). Some clones in this sample may be carry-over from other donors' samples.

A word on this clonotype: This may be a read error, as it is one base from a much larger clone. The V call is TRBV12-3 or TRBV12-4, the J call TRBJ1-1, with unresolved D. This CDR3 is built from 14 residues. The CDR3, as DNA: TGTGCCTGCAGTTTTTTTGGGTTGAACACTGAAGCTTTCTTT. This translates into CACSFFGLNTEAFF.

This chain connects TRBV6-2 or TRBV6-3 to TRBJ2-1; 7 bases match TRBD1. Germline V gene data show CDR1 as MNHEY and CDR2 as SVGEGT. V was clipped by 7 bases and J by 2 bases; unmatched bases: 8. The CDR3 contains 15 residues. The CDR3 bases are TGTGCCAGCATCAGACAGGGCGCTCCCTACAATGAGCAGTTCTTC. Its protein product is CASIRQGAPYNEQFF.

DNA of the CDR3: TGTGCCAGCAGCTTGACAGGGGTACTAGAGACCCAGTACTTC. This sequence encodes CASSLTGVLETQYF. The V call is TRBV5-5, the J call TRBJ2-5; 7 bases are shared with TRBD1. The CDR3 contains 14 residues. V was pared by 1 base and J by 4 bases, with 4 bases of the junction left unmatched. The V gene's germline CDR1 is SGHKS and CDR2 YYEKEE (reference sequence).

The chain links TRBV6-5 to TRBJ2-1; possibly TRBD2 for D (5 bases). Germline-derived CDR1 and CDR2 are MNHEY and SVGAGI. This CDR3 has 17 amino acids. Trimming left V 5 bases short and J 8 bases short, with 25 bases between. CDR3 protein: CASSPGRGLRSYDEQFF. The DNA for the CDR3 is TGTGCCAGCAGTCCAGGACGAGGACTGCGAAGTTACGATGAGCAGTTCTTC.

The chain combines TRBV4-2 with TRBJ2-4, with D maybe TRBD2 (5 bases). The V gene lost 0 bases and the J gene lost 3 bases, with 9 bases spanning the gap. Germline CDR1 and CDR2: LGHNA and YNFKEQ. The CDR3 runs to 15 residues. The CDR3 reads CASSQDPLVKNIQYF. The CDR3 DNA sequence: TGTGCCAGCAGCCAAGATCCACTAGTCAAAAACATTCAGTACTTC.

The table lists this clonotype with a few counts. This chain joins TRBV29-1 and TRBJ1-1; D gene unclear. The CDR3 is made up of 12 amino acids. Trimming removed 6 bases at V and 0 bases at J, with 8 bases between. Germline CDR1 is SQVTM and CDR2 is ANQGSEA. CDR3: CSVAPVNTEAFF. For the CDR3, the DNA is TGCAGCGTAGCCCCGGTGAACACTGAAGCTTTCTTT.

The chain recombines TRBV7-6 with TRBJ2-1; TRBD2 matches 7 bases. Germline CDR1 and CDR2: SGHVS and FNYEAQ. The length of the CDR3 is 14 residues. V lost 3 bases, J lost 8 bases, and 7 bases stayed unmatched. The CDR3: CASSLGRDWDEQFF. The CDR3 DNA reads as TGTGCCAGCAGCTTGGGGAGGGATTGGGATGAGCAGTTCTTC.

This clonotype was detected only a few times. V gene TRBV20-1 combines with J gene TRBJ2-7; 11 bases line up with TRBD2. There are 16 residues in the CDR3. Germline CDR1 reads DFQATT; CDR2 reads SNEGSKA (reference sequence). J lost 0 bases, V lost 3 bases, and 7 bases had no gene match. CDR3 in DNA: TGCAGTGCTAGGGGCCCCACTAGCGGGAGCTCCTACGAGCAGTACTTC. This encodes CSARGPTSGSSYEQYF.

This clonotype was seen a handful of times. Written as DNA, the CDR3 is TGTGCCAGCAGTACCCCAGGGGGACAGGGGCCAGATACGCAGTATTTT. It specifies CASSTPGGQGPDTQYF. The gene calls are TRBV12-3 or TRBV12-4 and TRBJ2-3; TRBD1 aligns across 10 bases. The V and J ends lost 5 bases and 4 bases, in that order; junction bases with no gene match: 9. This CDR3 has 16 residues.

This clonotype was observed a handful of times. A read error may be the cause here, since a much bigger clone is one base away. The CDR3 region is CASSRANTGELFF. CDR3 nucleotides: TGTGCCAGCAGCCGTGCGAACACCGGGGAGCTGTTTTTT. This rearrangement joins TRBV7-2 to TRBJ2-2; D is uncertain. Germline V gene sequence: CDR1 SGHTA, CDR2 FQGNSA. CDR3 length: 13 amino acids. V was clipped by 5 bases and J by 0 bases, with 4 bases between them.

CDR3: CASSWGQGGYGYTF. The DNA for the CDR3 is TGTGCCAGCAGTTGGGGACAGGGAGGCTATGGCTACACCTTC. This chain uses TRBV12-3 or TRBV12-4 with TRBJ1-2, with TRBD1 matching over 9 bases. Trimming at V came to 4 bases and at J to 4 bases, leaving 4 bases not matched to a gene. The CDR3 length is 14 residues.

The genes are TRBV6-8 and TRBJ2-6, with TRBD1 identical over 7 bases. The CDR3 is made up of 18 amino acids. The germline V gene has CDR1 MNHGY and CDR2 SAAAGT. Losses at the gene ends were 4 bases for V and 0 bases for J; bases not matched to a gene: 9. Here the CDR3 DNA reads TGTGCCAGCAGTTCAGGGGGACAGCGCCTCTCTGGGGCCAACGTCCTGACTTTC. This codes for CASSSGGQRLSGANVLTF.

The genes are TRBV28 and TRBJ2-3; D may be TRBD1 (6 bases). The germline V and J ends were trimmed by 4 bases and 0 bases, with 14 bases remaining between them. Germline V gene data show CDR1 as MDHEN and CDR2 as SYDVKM. The CDR3 loop spans 16 amino acids. CDR3 amino acids: CASSSPGHRSTDTQYF. The CDR3 region has the DNA TGTGCCAGCAGTTCCCCGGGACACCGAAGCACAGATACGCAGTATTTT.

CDR3 in DNA: TGTGCCAGCAGCACTCAGGCTTTCTCTGGAAACACCATATATTTT. This translates into CASSTQAFSGNTIYF. This chain joins TRBV7-6 and TRBJ1-3, with no clear D. Between the trimmed V and J ends, which lost 5 bases and 0 bases, there was a span of 11 bases. This CDR3 comprises 15 residues. The germline CDR1 and CDR2 sequences are SGHVS and FNYEAQ.

This clonotype has a count of ten or more. The chain links TRBV7-8 to TRBJ2-3, with a possible D match to TRBD2 (6 bases). The V gene's germline CDR1 is SGHVS and CDR2 FQNEAQ. V lost 6 bases and J 6 bases, leaving 19 bases between the germline ends. The CDR3 has 15 residues. The CDR3 region is CASSGGAGSWDTQYF. The CDR3 nucleotides read TGTGCCAGCAGTGGGGGTGCGGGAAGTTGGGATACGCAGTATTTT.

This clonotype turned up a few times. The rearrangement joins TRBV6-5 to TRBJ2-3, with D unresolved. V was cut by 6 bases and J by 1 base, with 11 bases left in between. The CDR3 consists of 14 residues. Per the germline V gene, CDR1 is MNHEY and CDR2 is SVGAGI. The CDR3 DNA reads TGTGCCAGCAGGTCACTAAAGGGCACAGATACGCAGTATTTT. The encoded protein is CASRSLKGTDTQYF.

This clonotype has a handful of counts. The CDR3 DNA reads TGTGCCAGCAGGGCACCAGGGGGCAATCAGCCCCAGCATTTT. As protein: CASRAPGGNQPQHF. This sequence joins TRBV6-2 or TRBV6-3 and TRBJ1-5; D is possibly TRBD1 (6 bases). The CDR3 is 14 amino acids. Trimming left V 6 bases short and J 2 bases short, with 11 bases between. CDR1 is MNHEY and CDR2 is SVGEGT in the germline V gene.

This clonotype was seen ten or more times. DNA of the CDR3: TGTGCCAGCAGCTCCATCATATCCGCAGATACGCAGTATTTT. Translated, it gives CASSSIISADTQYF. The chain combines TRBV7-2 with TRBJ2-3; D remains ambiguous. The CDR3 extends over 14 amino acids. The ends were cut back, 4 bases at V and 4 bases at J, with 12 bases in the middle. Germline CDR1 reads SGHTA; CDR2 reads FQGNSA.

This clonotype has more than one count but fewer than ten. CDR3 in amino acids: CASRPWEGARTGELFF. The DNA for the CDR3 is TGTGCCAGCCGACCCTGGGAGGGGGCTAGGACCGGGGAGCTGTTTTTT. The chain links TRBV6-1 to TRBJ2-2, with D perhaps TRBD1 or TRBD2 (7 bases each). V dropped 8 bases and J dropped 5 bases, with 21 bases sitting between them. Germline CDR1 MNHNS, CDR2 SASEGT. This CDR3 has 16 residues.

This clonotype was recorded many times. In DNA form, the CDR3 reads TGTGCCAGCAGCCTCGGACAGGGCGAGGCAACTAATGAAAAACTGTTTTTT. It yields the protein CASSLGQGEATNEKLFF. The rearrangement uses TRBV7-9 and TRBJ1-4, with TRBD1 matching over 8 bases. The germline V gene encodes CDR1 SEHNR and CDR2 FQNEAQ (reference sequence). This CDR3 comprises 17 residues. Trimming removed 5 bases from V and 0 bases from J; junction bases left unmatched: 8. Full variable domain (outside the CDR3, taken from reference TRBV7-9 and TRBJ1-4): DTGVSQNPRHKITKRGQNVTFRCDPISEHNRLYWYRQTLGQGPEFLTYFQNEAQLEKSRLLSDRFSAERPKGSFSTLEIQRTEQGDSAMYLCASSLGQGEATNEKLFFGSGTQLSVL.

Remarks on this clonotype: At one of its ends the junction is not consistent with the germline gene, which may arise from a read error. This chain links TRBV7-6 with TRBJ2-5, with TRBD2 matching 7 bases. Germline V CDR1 and CDR2: SGHVS, FNYEAQ. The CDR3 length is 14 residues. CDR3 nucleotides: TGTGCTAGCAGCTTCGGGGGGAGTCAAGAGACCCAGTACTTC. Its protein is CASSFGGSQETQYF.

The gene calls are TRBV5-1 and TRBJ1-1, with D unresolved. Between the trimmed V and J ends, which lost 5 bases and 0 bases, there was a span of 14 bases. From germline, CDR1 is SGHRS and CDR2 YFSETQ. There are 15 residues in the CDR3. CDR3 sequence reads: CASSSEVGLNTEAFF. The CDR3 nucleotides are TGCGCCAGCAGTAGCGAGGTCGGTTTGAACACTGAAGCTTTCTTT.

The rearrangement joins TRBV9 to TRBJ2-5; the match to TRBD2 covers 11 bases. V gave up 0 bases and J gave up 5 bases; unmatched junction bases: 9. Germline CDR1 is SGDLS and CDR2 is YYNGEE. This CDR3 is built from 17 residues. Here the CDR3 reads CASSVGGNSGRGETQYF. The DNA of the CDR3 is TGTGCCAGCAGCGTAGGAGGGAATAGCGGGAGGGGGGAGACCCAGTACTTC.

This clonotype was counted only a few times. V usage is TRBV4-3 and J usage is TRBJ2-7; TRBD1 aligns across 8 bases. The CDR3 has 15 residues. Germline-derived CDR1 and CDR2 are LGHNA and YSLEER. The J segment lost 4 bases and the V segment lost 1 base, leaving 6 bases of the junction unmatched. The CDR3 loop reads CASSQAGGRRYEQYF. The CDR3, as DNA: TGCGCCAGCAGCCAAGCAGGGGGCAGGAGATACGAGCAGTACTTC.

This clonotype was recorded many times. This rearrangement joins TRBV7-8 to TRBJ2-5, with 11 nucleotides matching TRBD1. The CDR3 consists of 15 residues. Germline V CDR1 and CDR2: SGHVS, FQNEAQ. With 3 bases clipped from V and 5 bases from J, the junction kept 5 bases outside the gene matches. Here the CDR3 reads CASSFRDRGLETQYF. The CDR3 nucleotides are TGTGCCAGCAGCTTTAGGGACAGGGGGTTGGAGACCCAGTACTTC.

This clonotype was observed many times. V usage is TRBV20-1 and J usage is TRBJ1-2; a weak D match, TRBD1 (6 bases). The CDR3 has 14 amino acids. Trimming pared 6 bases from V and 8 bases from J, leaving 22 bases between. Germline values: CDR1 DFQATT, CDR2 SNEGSKA (reference sequence). The CDR3 sequence: CSAGLPGHPPGYTF. For the CDR3, the DNA is TGCAGTGCCGGACTACCGGGACACCCTCCAGGCTACACCTTC.

The J gene is TRBJ1-3, the V gene TRBV7-6; D may be TRBD1 (5 bases). CDR3 length: 17 amino acids. The germline V gene encodes CDR1 SGHVS and CDR2 FNYEAQ. Trimming cost V 1 base and J 0 bases, with 13 bases left between them. The CDR3 coding sequence is TGTGCCAGCAGCTTAGGGGGGTCGAGTTTCTCTGGAAACACCATATATTTT. Translation gives CASSLGGSSFSGNTIYF. Full variable domain (outside the CDR3, taken from reference TRBV7-6 and TRBJ1-3): GAGVSQSPRYKVTKRGQDVALRCDPISGHVSLYWYRQALGQGPEFLTYFNYEAQQDKSGLPNDRFSAERPEGSISTLTIQRTEQRDSAMYRCASSLGGSSFSGNTIYFGEGSWLTVV.